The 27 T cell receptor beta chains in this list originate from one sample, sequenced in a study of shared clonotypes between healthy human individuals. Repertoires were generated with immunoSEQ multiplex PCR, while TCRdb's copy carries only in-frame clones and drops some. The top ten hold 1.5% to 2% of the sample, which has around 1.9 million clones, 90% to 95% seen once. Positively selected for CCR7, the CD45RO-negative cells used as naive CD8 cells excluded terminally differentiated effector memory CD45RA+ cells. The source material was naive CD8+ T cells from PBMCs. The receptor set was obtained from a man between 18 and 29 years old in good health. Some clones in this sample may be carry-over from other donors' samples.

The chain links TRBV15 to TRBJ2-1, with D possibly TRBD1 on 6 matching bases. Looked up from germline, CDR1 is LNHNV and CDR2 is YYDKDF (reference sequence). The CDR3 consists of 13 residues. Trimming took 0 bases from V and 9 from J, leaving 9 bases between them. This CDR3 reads CATSRDGTTEQFF. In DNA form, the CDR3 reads TGTGCCACCAGCAGAGATGGGACAACTGAGCAGTTCTTC.

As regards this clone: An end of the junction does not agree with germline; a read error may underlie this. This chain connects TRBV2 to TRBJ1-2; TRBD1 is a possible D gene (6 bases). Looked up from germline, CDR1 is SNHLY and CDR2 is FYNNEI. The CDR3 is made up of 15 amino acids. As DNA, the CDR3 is TGTGCCAGCAGGGAAGAGGACAGAATAATCTATGGCTACACCTTC. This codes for CASREEDRIIYGYTF.

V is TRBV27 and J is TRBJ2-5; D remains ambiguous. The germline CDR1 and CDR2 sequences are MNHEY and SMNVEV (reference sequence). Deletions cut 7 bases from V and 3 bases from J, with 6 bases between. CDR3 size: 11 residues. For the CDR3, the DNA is TGTGCCAGCAAAAACGAAGAGACCCAGTACTTC. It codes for CASKNEETQYF.

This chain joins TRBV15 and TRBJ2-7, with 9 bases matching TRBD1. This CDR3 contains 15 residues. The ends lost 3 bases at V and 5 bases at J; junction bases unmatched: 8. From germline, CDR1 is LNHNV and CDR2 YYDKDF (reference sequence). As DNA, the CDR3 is TGTGCCACCAGCAGCCGGGACAGGGTTTTCCACGAGCAGTACTTC. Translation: CATSSRDRVFHEQYF.

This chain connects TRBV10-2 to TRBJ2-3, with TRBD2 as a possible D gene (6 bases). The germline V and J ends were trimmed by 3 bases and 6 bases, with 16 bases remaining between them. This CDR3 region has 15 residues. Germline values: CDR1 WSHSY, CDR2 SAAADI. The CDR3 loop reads CASSESIGLLDTQYF. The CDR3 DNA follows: TGCGCCAGCAGTGAATCTATCGGACTATTGGATACGCAGTATTTT.

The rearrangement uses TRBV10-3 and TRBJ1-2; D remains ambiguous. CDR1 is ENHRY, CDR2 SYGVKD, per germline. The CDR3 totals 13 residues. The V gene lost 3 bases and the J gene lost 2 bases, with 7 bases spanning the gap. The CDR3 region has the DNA TGTGCCATCAGTGATGGGCAGAACTATGGCTACACCTTC. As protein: CAISDGQNYGYTF.

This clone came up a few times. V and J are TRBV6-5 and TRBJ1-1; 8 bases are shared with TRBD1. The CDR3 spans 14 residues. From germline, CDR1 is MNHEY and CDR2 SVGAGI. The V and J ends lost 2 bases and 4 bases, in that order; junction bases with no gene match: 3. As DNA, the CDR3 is TGTGCCAGCAGTTACCAGGGGGCCGCCACTGAAGCTTTCTTT. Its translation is CASSYQGAATEAFF.

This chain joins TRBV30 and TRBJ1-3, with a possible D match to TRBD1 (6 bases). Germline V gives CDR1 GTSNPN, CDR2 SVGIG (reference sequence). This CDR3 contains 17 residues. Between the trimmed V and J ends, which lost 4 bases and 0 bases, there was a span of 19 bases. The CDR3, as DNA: TGTGCCTGGACCTCGAGCGGACAGCTGAGCTCTGGAAACACCATATATTTT. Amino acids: CAWTSSGQLSSGNTIYF.

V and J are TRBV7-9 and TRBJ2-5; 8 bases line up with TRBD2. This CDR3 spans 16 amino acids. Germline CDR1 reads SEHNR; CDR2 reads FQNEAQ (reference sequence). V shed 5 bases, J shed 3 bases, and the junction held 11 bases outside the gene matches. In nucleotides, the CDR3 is TGTGCCAGCAGCCCTCTTGCGGGAGGCCCTGAAGAGACCCAGTACTTC. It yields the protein CASSPLAGGPEETQYF.

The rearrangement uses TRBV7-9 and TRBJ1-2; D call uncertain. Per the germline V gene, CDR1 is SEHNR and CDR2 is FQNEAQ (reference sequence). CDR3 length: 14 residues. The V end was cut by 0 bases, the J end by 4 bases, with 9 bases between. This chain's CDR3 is CASSLAFLGYGYTF. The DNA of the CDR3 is TGTGCCAGCAGCTTAGCTTTTTTGGGCTATGGCTACACCTTC.

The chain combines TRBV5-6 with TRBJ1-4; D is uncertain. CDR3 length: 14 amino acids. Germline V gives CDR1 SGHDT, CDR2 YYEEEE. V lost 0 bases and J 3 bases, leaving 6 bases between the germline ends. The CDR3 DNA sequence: TGTGCCAGCAGCTTGGGGGTTGCTAATGAAAAACTGTTTTTT. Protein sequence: CASSLGVANEKLFF.

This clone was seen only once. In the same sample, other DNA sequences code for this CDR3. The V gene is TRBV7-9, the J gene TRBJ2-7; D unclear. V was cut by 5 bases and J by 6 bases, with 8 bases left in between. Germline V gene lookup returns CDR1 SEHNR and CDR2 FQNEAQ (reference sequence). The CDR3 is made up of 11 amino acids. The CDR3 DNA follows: TGTGCCAGCAGCCTAGGGCTCGAGCAGTACTTC. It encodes CASSLGLEQYF.

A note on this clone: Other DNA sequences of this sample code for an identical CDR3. DNA for the CDR3: TGTGCCAGCAGTTTTGGTGGAGCCGGGGAGCTGTTTTTT. Translation: CASSFGGAGELFF. The chain has TRBV27 and TRBJ2-2; unclear D gene. The CDR3 contains 13 residues. V lost 3 bases, J lost 6 bases, and 8 bases lay in between. Germline V lookup: CDR1 MNHEY, CDR2 SMNVEV (reference sequence).

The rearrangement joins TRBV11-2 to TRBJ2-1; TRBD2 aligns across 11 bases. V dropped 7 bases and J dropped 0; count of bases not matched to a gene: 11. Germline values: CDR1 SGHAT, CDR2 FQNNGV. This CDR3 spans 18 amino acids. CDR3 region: CASTGRTSGQRSYNEQFF. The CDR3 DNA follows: TGTGCCAGCACCGGACGGACTAGCGGGCAACGCTCCTACAATGAGCAGTTCTTC.

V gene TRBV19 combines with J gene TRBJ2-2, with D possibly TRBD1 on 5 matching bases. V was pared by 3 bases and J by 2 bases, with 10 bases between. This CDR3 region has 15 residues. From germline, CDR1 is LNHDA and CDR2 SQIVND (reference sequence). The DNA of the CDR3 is TGTGCCAGTAGTATGCAGGGCGAAAACACCGGGGAGCTGTTTTTT. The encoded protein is CASSMQGENTGELFF.

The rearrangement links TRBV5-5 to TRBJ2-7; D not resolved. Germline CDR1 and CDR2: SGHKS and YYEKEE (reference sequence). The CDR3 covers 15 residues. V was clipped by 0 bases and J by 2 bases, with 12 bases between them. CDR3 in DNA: TGTGCCAGCAGCTTGGTACTGACGAGAACCTACGAGCAGTACTTC. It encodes CASSLVLTRTYEQYF.

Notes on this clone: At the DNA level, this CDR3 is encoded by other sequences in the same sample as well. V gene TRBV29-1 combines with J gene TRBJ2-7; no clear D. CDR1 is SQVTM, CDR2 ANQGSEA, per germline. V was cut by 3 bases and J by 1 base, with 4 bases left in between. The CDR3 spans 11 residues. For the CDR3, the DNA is TGCAGCGTTGAGGTGTCCTACGAGCAGTACTTC. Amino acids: CSVEVSYEQYF.

The CDR3 here is CASNGQGDYEQYF. The CDR3 DNA reads as TGTGCCAGTAATGGACAGGGGGACTACGAGCAGTACTTC. V gene TRBV19 combines with J gene TRBJ2-7, with 10 bases aligning to TRBD1. V was clipped by 7 bases and J by 3 bases; unmatched bases: 3. Germline V gene sequence: CDR1 LNHDA, CDR2 SQIVND (reference sequence). The CDR3 covers 13 residues.

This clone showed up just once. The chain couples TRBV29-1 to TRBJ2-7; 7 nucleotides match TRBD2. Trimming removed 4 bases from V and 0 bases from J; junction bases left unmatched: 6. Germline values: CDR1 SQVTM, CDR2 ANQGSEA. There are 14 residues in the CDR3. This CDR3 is CSVGRLADSYEQYF. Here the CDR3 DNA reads TGCAGCGTTGGCCGGCTAGCGGACTCCTACGAGCAGTACTTC.

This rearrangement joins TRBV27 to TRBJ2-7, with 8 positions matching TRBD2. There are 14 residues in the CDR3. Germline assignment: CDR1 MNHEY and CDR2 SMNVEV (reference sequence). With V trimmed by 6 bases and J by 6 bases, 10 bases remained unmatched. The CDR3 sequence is CASRSGLVTAEQYF. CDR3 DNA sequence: TGTGCCAGCAGATCGGGACTAGTAACGGCCGAGCAGTACTTC.

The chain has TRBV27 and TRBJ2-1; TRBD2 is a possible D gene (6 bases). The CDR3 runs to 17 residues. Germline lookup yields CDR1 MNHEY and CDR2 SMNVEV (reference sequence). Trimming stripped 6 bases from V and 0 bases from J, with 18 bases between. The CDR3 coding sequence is TGTGCCAGCAGCATGACAGCGGGCCCAGACTCCTACAATGAGCAGTTCTTC. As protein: CASSMTAGPDSYNEQFF.

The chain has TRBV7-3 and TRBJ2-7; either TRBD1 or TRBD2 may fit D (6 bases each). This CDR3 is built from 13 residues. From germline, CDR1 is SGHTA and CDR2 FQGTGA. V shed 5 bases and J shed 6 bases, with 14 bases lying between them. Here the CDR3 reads CASSILEGGEQYF. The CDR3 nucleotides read TGTGCCAGCAGCATACTGGAGGGGGGCGAGCAGTACTTC.

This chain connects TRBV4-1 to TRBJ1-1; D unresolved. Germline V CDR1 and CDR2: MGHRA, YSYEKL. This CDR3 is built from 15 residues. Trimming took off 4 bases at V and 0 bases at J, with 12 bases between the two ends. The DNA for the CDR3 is TGCGCCAGCAGCCCCCTGTTGTCGGTGAACACTGAAGCTTTCTTT. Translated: CASSPLLSVNTEAFF.

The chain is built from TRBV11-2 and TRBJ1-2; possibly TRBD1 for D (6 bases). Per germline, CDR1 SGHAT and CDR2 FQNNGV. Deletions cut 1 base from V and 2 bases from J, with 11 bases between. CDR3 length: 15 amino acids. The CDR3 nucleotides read TGTGCCAGCAGCTTAGCTGGGGGGCAAAACTATGGCTACACCTTC. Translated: CASSLAGGQNYGYTF. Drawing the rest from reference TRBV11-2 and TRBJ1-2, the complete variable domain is EAGVAQSPRYKIIEKRQSVAFWCNPISGHATLYWYQQILGQGPKLLIQFQNNGVVDDSQLPKDRFSAERLKGVDSTLKIQPAKLEDSAVYLCASSLAGGQNYGYTFGSGTRLTVV.

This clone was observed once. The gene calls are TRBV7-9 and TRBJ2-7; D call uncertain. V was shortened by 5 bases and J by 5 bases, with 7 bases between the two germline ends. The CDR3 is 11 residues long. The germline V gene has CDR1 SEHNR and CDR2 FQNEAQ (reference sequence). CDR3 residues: CASSDDHEQYF. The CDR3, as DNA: TGTGCCAGCAGCGATGACCACGAGCAGTACTTC.

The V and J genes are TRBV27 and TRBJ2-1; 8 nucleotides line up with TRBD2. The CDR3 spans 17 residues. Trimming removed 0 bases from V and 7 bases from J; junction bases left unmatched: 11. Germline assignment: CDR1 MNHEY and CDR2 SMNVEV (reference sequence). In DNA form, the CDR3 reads TGTGCCAGCAGTTTATCCCCTCCCGGGAGGGCCGGAAATGAGCAGTTCTTC. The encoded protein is CASSLSPPGRAGNEQFF.

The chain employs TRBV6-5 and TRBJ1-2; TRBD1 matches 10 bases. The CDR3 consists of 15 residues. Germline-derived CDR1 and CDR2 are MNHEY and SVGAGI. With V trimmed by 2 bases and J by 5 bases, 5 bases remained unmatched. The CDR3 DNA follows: TGTGCCAGCAGTTACGGGGACAGGGGTGATTATGGCTACACCTTC. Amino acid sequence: CASSYGDRGDYGYTF.